The 25 T cell receptor beta chains in this list originate from one sample, sequenced in a study of blood T cell repertoires in COVID-19 (dated by TCRdb to 2019 to 2021). Libraries were built with the immunoSEQ multiplex PCR assay. TCRdb stores this immuneACCESS table with in-frame sequences only. Part of the clones is absent; in the studies checked, under half of the shortfall reflects unresolved V genes, and no reason is known for the rest. This sample gives fewer than 600,000 clones in total; roughly nine tenths of them show up just once. The top ten clonotypes cover about 1% of the sample. The material sequenced was peripheral blood. The receptors here all came from a young man with COVID-19, enrolled during active disease.

To note about this clone: Other DNA sequences within the sample encode an identical CDR3. This sequence joins TRBV6-5 and TRBJ1-2; no definite D call. This CDR3 has 14 amino acids. Germline lookup yields CDR1 MNHEY and CDR2 SVGAGI. Trimming took 0 bases from V and 5 from J, leaving 10 bases between them. The CDR3: CASSYSGGRYGYTF. CDR3 coding DNA: TGTGCCAGCAGTTACTCGGGAGGGCGGTATGGCTACACCTTC.

The rearrangement joins TRBV5-6 to TRBJ2-5, with TRBD2 matching over 8 bases. Germline CDR1 and CDR2: SGHDT and YYEEEE. Losses at the gene ends were 3 bases for V and 1 base for J; bases not matched to a gene: 2. The CDR3 loop spans 14 amino acids. The CDR3 bases are TGTGCCAGCAGCTCGACTAGCGTCCAAGAGACCCAGTACTTC. This encodes CASSSTSVQETQYF.

The V gene is TRBV4-2, the J gene TRBJ2-7; TRBD2 agrees at 8 bases. The junction had 10 bases not matched to a gene; V was cut back by 4 bases and J by 2 bases. There are 16 residues in the CDR3. Germline assignment: CDR1 LGHNA and CDR2 YNFKEQ. CDR3 amino acids: CASSRNAQREPYEQYF. CDR3 nucleotide sequence: TGTGCCAGCAGCCGAAACGCCCAGCGGGAGCCCTACGAGCAGTACTTC.

The gene calls are TRBV5-4 and TRBJ2-1; 9 bases line up with TRBD2. Germline-derived CDR1 and CDR2 are SGHNT and YYREEE (reference sequence). The CDR3 is 17 residues long. With V trimmed by 1 base and J by 2 bases, 7 bases remained unmatched. The chain's CDR3 is CASSLNSGRTPYNEQFF. In nucleotides, the CDR3 is TGTGCCAGCAGCTTGAACAGCGGGAGGACCCCCTACAATGAGCAGTTCTTC.

The rearrangement uses TRBV5-1 and TRBJ2-2; 12 bases match TRBD2. Trimming cost V 2 bases and J 6 bases; bases outside gene matches: 2. The CDR3 extends over 15 amino acids. CDR1 SGHRS and CDR2 YFSETQ come from the germline V gene. In nucleotides, the CDR3 is TGCGCCAGCAGCTTCCTAGCGGGGGGGCCCGGGGAGCTGTTTTTT. Translating gives CASSFLAGGPGELFF.

V gene TRBV30 combines with J gene TRBJ2-4, with 10 positions matching TRBD1. CDR1 and CDR2 from the germline V gene are GTSNPN and SVGIG (reference sequence). The V gene end was trimmed by 3 bases and the J gene end by 8 bases; junction bases not matched to a gene: 7. The CDR3 length is 14 residues. CDR3 sequence reads: CAWSVGQGGDIQYF. In DNA form, the CDR3 reads TGTGCCTGGAGCGTAGGACAGGGGGGAGACATTCAGTACTTC.

This rearrangement joins TRBV6-6 to TRBJ1-5; D possibly corresponds to TRBD1 (6 bases). Trimming took 2 bases from V and 4 from J, leaving 9 bases between them. The CDR3 length is 14 residues. Germline lookup yields CDR1 MNHNY and CDR2 SVGAGI (reference sequence). This CDR3 reads CASSYGGANQPQHF. In DNA, the CDR3 is TGTGCCAGCAGTTACGGGGGGGCGAATCAGCCCCAGCATTTT.

V is TRBV6-1 and J is TRBJ2-3; D possibly corresponds to TRBD1 (6 bases). This CDR3 has 15 amino acids. V was shortened by 0 bases and J by 4 bases, with 11 bases between the two germline ends. Germline-derived CDR1 and CDR2 are MNHNS and SASEGT. The CDR3 DNA sequence: TGTGCCAGCAGTGAAGCGCCAGGGGTCGCAGATACGCAGTATTTT. This translates into CASSEAPGVADTQYF.

This rearrangement joins TRBV4-1 to TRBJ1-2; 7 bases line up with TRBD1. This CDR3 is built from 17 residues. With 4 bases clipped from V and 0 bases from J, the junction kept 11 bases outside the gene matches. The germline V gene encodes CDR1 MGHRA and CDR2 YSYEKL. CDR3 loop: CASSPQGGTPSNYGYTF. The CDR3 DNA is TGCGCCAGCAGCCCGCAGGGGGGTACCCCCTCTAACTATGGCTACACCTTC.

The rearrangement uses TRBV6-4 and TRBJ1-3; no clear D gene. The CDR3 runs 13 residues. Trimming took off 2 bases at V and 4 bases at J, with 6 bases between the two ends. CDR1 and CDR2 from the germline V gene are MRHNA and SNTAGT. The CDR3 bases are TGTGCCAGCAGTGACGAGGCGGGAAACACCATATATTTT. Translating gives CASSDEAGNTIYF.

The V gene is TRBV6-5, the J gene TRBJ2-3; no definite D call. Germline V gives CDR1 MNHEY, CDR2 SVGAGI. This CDR3 comprises 13 residues. With 2 bases removed from V and 0 bases from J, the gap between germline ends came to 3 bases. The CDR3 coding sequence is TGTGCCAGCAGTTACACTAGCACAGATACGCAGTATTTT. It codes for CASSYTSTDTQYF.

This clone has only a few counts. The V call is TRBV11-2, the J call TRBJ1-5; 8 bases map to TRBD1. CDR3 length: 17 residues. CDR1 is SGHAT, CDR2 FQNNGV, per germline. V lost 1 base, J lost 1 base, and 6 bases stayed unmatched. The CDR3 nucleotides read TGTGCCAGCAGCTTAGGGGTGGGACAGGTCAGCAATCAGCCCCAGCATTTT. Residues: CASSLGVGQVSNQPQHF.

The chain couples TRBV21-1 to TRBJ1-6. TRBV21-1 counts as a pseudogene. The CDR3 is 16 residues long. In DNA form, the CDR3 reads TGTGCCAGCAGCAAAGGGCGGCAGTTAGATAATTCACCCCTCCACTTT. Protein product: CASSKGRQLDNSPLHF.

The chain is built from TRBV27 and TRBJ1-6, with a tentative D call TRBD1 (5 bases). Looked up from germline, CDR1 is MNHEY and CDR2 is SMNVEV (reference sequence). This CDR3 has 13 amino acids. Trimming removed 7 bases from V and 7 bases from J, with 11 bases in between. DNA of the CDR3: TGTGCCAGCACCAGGGCCGCCAATTCACCCCTCCACTTT. This translates into CASTRAANSPLHF.

The chain links TRBV5-4 to TRBJ1-1, with 8 bases that match TRBD1. Losses at the gene ends were 2 bases for V and 1 base for J; bases not matched to a gene: 1. CDR1 and CDR2 from the germline V gene are SGHNT and YYREEE (reference sequence). CDR3 size: 14 residues. This CDR3 is CASSFTGGNTEAFF. In DNA form, the CDR3 reads TGTGCCAGCAGCTTTACAGGGGGGAACACTGAAGCTTTCTTT.

This clone occurred once. The rearrangement joins TRBV6-5 to TRBJ2-1; the D gene is possibly TRBD2 (6 bases). V was cut by 7 bases and J by 4 bases, with 17 bases left in between. Per germline, CDR1 MNHEY and CDR2 SVGAGI. This CDR3 contains 15 residues. The CDR3 DNA reads TGTGCCAGCAACCCCAGTGGTAGCGGTTACAATGAGCAGTTCTTC. Translation gives CASNPSGSGYNEQFF.

This clone was recorded once. V and J are TRBV7-9 and TRBJ2-3; D uncertain. CDR1 and CDR2 (germline): SEHNR, FQNEAQ (reference sequence). The CDR3 loop spans 14 amino acids. The germline V and J ends were trimmed by 3 bases and 5 bases, with 12 bases remaining between them. The CDR3 DNA sequence: TGTGCCAGCAGCTTGAGCACCCCCGGAGATACGCAGTATTTT. It encodes CASSLSTPGDTQYF. Together with reference TRBV7-9 and TRBJ2-3, the CDR3 gives the full variable domain: DTGVSQNPRHKITKRGQNVTFRCDPISEHNRLYWYRQTLGQGPEFLTYFQNEAQLEKSRLLSDRFSAERPKGSFSTLEIQRTEQGDSAMYLCASSLSTPGDTQYFGPGTRLTVL.

This clone was seen more than once but under ten times. The V and J genes are TRBV5-4 and TRBJ2-7; D is possibly TRBD1 (6 bases). Trimming took 0 bases from V and 7 from J, leaving 14 bases between them. Germline V gives CDR1 SGHNT, CDR2 YYREEE (reference sequence). The CDR3 runs 14 residues. The CDR3 spells CASSLAGKGEEQYF. CDR3 coding DNA: TGTGCCAGCAGCTTGGCGGGTAAGGGGGAAGAGCAGTACTTC.

This sequence joins TRBV6-5 and TRBJ2-7; 12 bases agree with TRBD2. V shed 10 bases and J 1 base; nucleotides not matched to a gene: 5. The length of the CDR3 is 14 residues. Germline-derived CDR1 and CDR2 are MNHEY and SVGAGI. The DNA of the CDR3 is TGTGCCACCCCGGGACTAGCGGGTTCCTACGAGCAGTACTTC. Residues: CATPGLAGSYEQYF.

The J gene is TRBJ1-2, the V gene TRBV6-5; possibly TRBD1 for D (5 bases). This CDR3 has 13 amino acids. Germline lookup yields CDR1 MNHEY and CDR2 SVGAGI. The germline V and J ends were trimmed by 3 bases and 7 bases, with 12 bases remaining between them. The CDR3 DNA reads as TGTGCCAGCAGTTATGGGGGGACGGCTGGCTACACCTTC. This encodes CASSYGGTAGYTF.

The rearrangement links TRBV19 to TRBJ2-7; D might be TRBD1 (6 bases). V lost 6 bases and J lost 3, with 15 bases in between. From germline, CDR1 is LNHDA and CDR2 SQIVND (reference sequence). This CDR3 has 14 amino acids. In nucleotides, the CDR3 is TGTGCCAGTAGCCCTATGGGGGCTGGCTACGAGCAGTACTTC. Its protein is CASSPMGAGYEQYF.

CDR3 region: CASSHKRMGELFF. CDR3 coding DNA: TGTGCCAGCAGCCATAAGAGGATGGGGGAGCTGTTTTTT. The rearrangement uses TRBV4-2 and TRBJ2-2; the D is unclear. V lost 3 bases and J 8 bases, leaving 10 bases between the germline ends. The CDR3 covers 13 residues. The germline V gene encodes CDR1 LGHNA and CDR2 YNFKEQ.

The V and J genes are TRBV27 and TRBJ1-5; D is possibly TRBD1 (5 bases). V was clipped by 4 bases and J by 0 bases, with 7 bases between them. Germline values: CDR1 MNHEY, CDR2 SMNVEV (reference sequence). This CDR3 is 14 amino acids long. DNA of the CDR3: TGTGCCAGCAGTTCCCAGGGTAGCAATCAGCCCCAGCATTTT. Its translation is CASSSQGSNQPQHF.

The chain employs TRBV5-1 and TRBJ1-5, with TRBD1 as a possible D gene (5 bases). The germline V gene has CDR1 SGHRS and CDR2 YFSETQ. V lost 0 bases and J lost 3, with 7 bases in between. CDR3 length: 14 residues. CDR3 nucleotide sequence: TGCGCCAGCAGCTTGGGGGGCCCCAATCAGCCCCAGCATTTT. The encoded protein is CASSLGGPNQPQHF.

The chain links TRBV21-1 to TRBJ2-7; TRBD1 is the table's D call and was not checked against the DNA. TRBV21-1 is a listed pseudogene. This CDR3 contains 12 residues. This CDR3 is CASSKEDTNQYF. CDR3 coding DNA: TGTGCCAGCAGCAAAGAGGACACTAACCAGTACTTC.